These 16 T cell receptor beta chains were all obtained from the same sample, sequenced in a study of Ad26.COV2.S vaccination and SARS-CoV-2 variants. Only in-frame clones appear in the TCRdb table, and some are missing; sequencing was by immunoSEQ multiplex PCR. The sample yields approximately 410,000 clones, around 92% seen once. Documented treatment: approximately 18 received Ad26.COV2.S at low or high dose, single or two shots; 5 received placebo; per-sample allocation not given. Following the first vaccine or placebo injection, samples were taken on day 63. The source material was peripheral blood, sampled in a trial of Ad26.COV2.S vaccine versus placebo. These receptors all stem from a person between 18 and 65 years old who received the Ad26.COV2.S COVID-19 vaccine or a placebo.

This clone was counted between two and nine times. CDR3 region: CASSEMGARPYNSPLHF. The CDR3 DNA sequence: TGTGCCAGCAGTGAAATGGGGGCTAGGCCCTATAATTCACCCCTCCACTTT. The genes are TRBV2 and TRBJ1-6; D might be TRBD1 (6 bases). V lost 2 bases and J 2 bases, leaving 13 bases between the germline ends. The CDR3 contains 17 residues. The germline V gene encodes CDR1 SNHLY and CDR2 FYNNEI.

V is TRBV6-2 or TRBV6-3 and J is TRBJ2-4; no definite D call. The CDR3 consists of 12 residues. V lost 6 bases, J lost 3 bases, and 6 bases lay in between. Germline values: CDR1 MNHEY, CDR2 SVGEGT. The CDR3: CASSQNKNIQYF. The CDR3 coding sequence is TGTGCCAGCAGCCAAAACAAAAACATTCAGTACTTC.

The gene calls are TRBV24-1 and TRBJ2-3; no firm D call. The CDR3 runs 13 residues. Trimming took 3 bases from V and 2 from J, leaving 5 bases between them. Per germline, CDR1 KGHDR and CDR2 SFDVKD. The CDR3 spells CATSDAYTDTQYF. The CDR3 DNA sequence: TGTGCCACCAGTGATGCCTACACAGATACGCAGTATTTT.

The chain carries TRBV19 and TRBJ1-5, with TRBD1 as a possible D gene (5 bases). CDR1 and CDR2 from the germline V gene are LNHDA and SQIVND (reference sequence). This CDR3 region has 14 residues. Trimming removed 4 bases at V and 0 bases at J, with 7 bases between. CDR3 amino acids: CASSTDSSNQPQHF. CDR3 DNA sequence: TGTGCCAGTAGTACAGACAGTAGCAATCAGCCCCAGCATTTT.

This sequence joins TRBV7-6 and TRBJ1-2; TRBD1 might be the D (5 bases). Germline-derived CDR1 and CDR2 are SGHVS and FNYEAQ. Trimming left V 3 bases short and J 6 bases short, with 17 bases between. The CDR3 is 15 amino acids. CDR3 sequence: CASSFGTGPLNGYTF. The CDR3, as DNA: TGTGCCAGCAGCTTCGGGACGGGTCCGCTTAATGGCTACACCTTC.

The CDR3 loop is CASSQDPGTEGTEQYF. Written as DNA, the CDR3 is TGTGCCAGCAGCCAAGATCCGGGGACAGAGGGAACCGAGCAGTACTTC. V is TRBV3-1 (or the pseudogene TRBV3-2) and J is TRBJ2-7, with 7 nucleotides matching TRBD1. The CDR3 is made up of 16 amino acids. The V gene end was trimmed by 0 bases and the J gene end by 6 bases; junction bases not matched to a gene: 11. Germline values: CDR1 LGHDT, CDR2 YNNKEL (reference sequence).

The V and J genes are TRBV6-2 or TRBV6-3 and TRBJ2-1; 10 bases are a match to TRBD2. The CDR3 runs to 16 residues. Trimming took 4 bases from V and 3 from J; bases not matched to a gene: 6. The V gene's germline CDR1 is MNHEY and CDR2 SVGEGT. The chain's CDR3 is CASSSSSGGRYNEQFF. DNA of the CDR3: TGTGCCAGCAGTTCATCTAGCGGGGGCCGCTACAATGAGCAGTTCTTC.

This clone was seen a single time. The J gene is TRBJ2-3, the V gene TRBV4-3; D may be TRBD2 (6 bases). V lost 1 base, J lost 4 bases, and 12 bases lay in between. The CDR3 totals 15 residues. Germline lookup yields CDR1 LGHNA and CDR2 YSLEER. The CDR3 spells CASSQGALAADTQYF. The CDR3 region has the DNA TGCGCCAGCAGCCAAGGGGCACTAGCTGCAGATACGCAGTATTTT.

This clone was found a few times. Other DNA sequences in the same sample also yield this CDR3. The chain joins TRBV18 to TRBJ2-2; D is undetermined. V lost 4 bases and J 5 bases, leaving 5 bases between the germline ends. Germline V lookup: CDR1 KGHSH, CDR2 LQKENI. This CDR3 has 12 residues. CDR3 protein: CASSRVTGELFF. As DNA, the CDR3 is TGTGCCAGCTCACGGGTAACCGGGGAGCTGTTTTTT.

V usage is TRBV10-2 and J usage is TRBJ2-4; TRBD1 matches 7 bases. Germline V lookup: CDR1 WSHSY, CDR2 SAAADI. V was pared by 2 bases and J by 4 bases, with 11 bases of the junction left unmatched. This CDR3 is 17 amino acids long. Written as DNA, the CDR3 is TGCGCCAGCAGTGAGAGCGTCCTCGGGACAGCGAAAAACATTCAGTACTTC. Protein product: CASSESVLGTAKNIQYF.

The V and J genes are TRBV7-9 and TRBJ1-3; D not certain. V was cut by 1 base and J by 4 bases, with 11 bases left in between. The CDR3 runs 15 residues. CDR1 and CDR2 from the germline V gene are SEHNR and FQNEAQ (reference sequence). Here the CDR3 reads CASSLGFHEGNTIYF. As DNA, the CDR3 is TGTGCCAGCAGCTTAGGGTTCCATGAAGGAAACACCATATATTTT.

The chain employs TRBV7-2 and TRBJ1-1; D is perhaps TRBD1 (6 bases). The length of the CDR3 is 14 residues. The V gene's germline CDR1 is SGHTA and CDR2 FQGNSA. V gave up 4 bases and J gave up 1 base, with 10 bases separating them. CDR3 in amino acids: CASSYRTENTEAFF. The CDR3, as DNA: TGTGCCAGCAGCTACAGGACAGAGAACACTGAAGCTTTCTTT.

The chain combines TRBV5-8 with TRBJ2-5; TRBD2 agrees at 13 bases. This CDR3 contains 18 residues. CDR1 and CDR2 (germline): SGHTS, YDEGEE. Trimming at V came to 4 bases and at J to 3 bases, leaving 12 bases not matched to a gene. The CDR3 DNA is TGTGCCAGCAGCGTATCGGGACTAGCGGGGCGGTATAAAGAGACCCAGTACTTC. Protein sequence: CASSVSGLAGRYKETQYF.

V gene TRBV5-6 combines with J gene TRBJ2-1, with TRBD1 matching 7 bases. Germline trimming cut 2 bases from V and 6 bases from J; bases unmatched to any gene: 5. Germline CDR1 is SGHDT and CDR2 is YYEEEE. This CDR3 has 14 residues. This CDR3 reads CASSFEDRPNEQFF. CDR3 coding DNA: TGTGCCAGCAGCTTTGAGGACAGGCCCAATGAGCAGTTCTTC.

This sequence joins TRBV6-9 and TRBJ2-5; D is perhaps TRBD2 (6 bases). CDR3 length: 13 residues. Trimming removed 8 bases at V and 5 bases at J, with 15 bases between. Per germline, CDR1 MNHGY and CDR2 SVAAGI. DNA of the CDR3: TGTGCCAGCCCCTGGGGGGTGGGGGAGACCCAGTACTTC. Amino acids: CASPWGVGETQYF.

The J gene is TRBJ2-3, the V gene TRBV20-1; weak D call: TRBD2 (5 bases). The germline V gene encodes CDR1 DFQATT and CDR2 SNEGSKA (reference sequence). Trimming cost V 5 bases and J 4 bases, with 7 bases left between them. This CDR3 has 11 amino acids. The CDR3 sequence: CSAAEADTQYF. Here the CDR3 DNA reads TGCAGTGCTGCGGAGGCAGATACGCAGTATTTT.